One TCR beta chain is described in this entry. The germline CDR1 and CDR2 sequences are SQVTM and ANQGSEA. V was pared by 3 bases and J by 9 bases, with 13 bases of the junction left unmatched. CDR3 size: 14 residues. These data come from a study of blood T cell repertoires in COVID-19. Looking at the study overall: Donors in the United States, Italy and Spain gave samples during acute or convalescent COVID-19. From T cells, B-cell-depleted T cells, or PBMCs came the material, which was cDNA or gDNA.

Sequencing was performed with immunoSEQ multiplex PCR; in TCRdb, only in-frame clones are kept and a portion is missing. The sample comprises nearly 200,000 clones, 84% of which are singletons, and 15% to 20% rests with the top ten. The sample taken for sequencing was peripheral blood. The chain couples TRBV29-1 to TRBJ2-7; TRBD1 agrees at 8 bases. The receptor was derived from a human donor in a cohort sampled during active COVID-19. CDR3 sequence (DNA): TGCAGCGTTGAGACCGCGGGACAGGCGACGGTGCAGTACTTC. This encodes CSVETAGQATVQYF.